These T cell receptor beta chains were read from a single sample in a study of OX40 agonist ivuxolimab in advanced cancers. Data came from immunoSEQ multiplex PCR; TCRdb stores just in-frame clones and leaves some out. This sample has about 14,000 clones, with 82% found just once. The specimen was CD4+ or CD8+ T cells sorted from blood, collected in a trial of the OX40 agonist ivuxolimab. Receptor source: an adult with an advanced solid tumor such as melanoma, head and neck, liver or kidney cancer. Each CDR3 is given with its conserved first and last residue. The D gene is left open where the match is weak. Rows may omit the clone size; those that give it use once, few, many or a size class.

v_call	cdr3_length	d_call	clone_size	j_call	cdr3_nt	cdr3_aa
TRBV19	14	TRBD1	.	TRBJ1-2	TGTGCCAGTAGTAACCGGGACAGGGGTGGCGGCTACACCTTC	CASSNRDRGGGYTF
TRBV7-7	20	TRBD2	.	TRBJ2-7	TGTGCCAGCAACCTAGGGTTAGCGGGGGGGCAAAAGGGAAGCTCCTACGAGCAGTACTTC	CASNLGLAGGQKGSSYEQYF
TRBV6-1	14	TRBD2	.	TRBJ2-5	TGTGCCAGCAGTGGGCTAGCGGAGCAAGAGACCCAGTACTTC	CASSGLAEQETQYF
TRBV19	17	.	.	TRBJ1-1	TGTGCCAGTAGTATGTCGTCTTGGAGGGCCAAGAACACTGAAGCTTTCTTT	CASSMSSWRAKNTEAFF
TRBV7-9	15	TRBD2	.	TRBJ2-3	TGTGCCAGCAGCCCTACTAGCGGCAGCACAGATACGCAGTATTTT	CASSPTSGSTDTQYF
TRBV28	15	.	.	TRBJ1-2	TGTGCCAGCAGTCCCTCCCCGTCTGCCGCCTATGGCTACACCTTC	CASSPSPSAAYGYTF
TRBV29-1	14	.	.	TRBJ1-4	TGCAGCGTTGAAGATATGGGACACAATGAAAAACTGTTTTTT	CSVEDMGHNEKLFF
TRBV4-3	13	.	.	TRBJ1-2	TGCGCCAGCAGCCAAGACAGGGCCTATGGCTACACCTTC	CASSQDRAYGYTF
TRBV7-9	18	TRBD1	.	TRBJ2-1	TGTGCCAGCAGCTTAGCCCCCGGACAGGCGAGCTCCTACAATGAGCAGTTCTTC	CASSLAPGQASSYNEQFF
TRBV4-1	16	.	once	TRBJ2-1	TGCGCCAGCAGCCAAGGGCCAGGGCTCTCCTACAATGAGCAGTTCTTC	CASSQGPGLSYNEQFF
TRBV27	14	TRBD2	.	TRBJ2-1	TGTGCCAGCACGATAGCGGGAGGGCTAGGTGAGCAGTTCTTC	CASTIAGGLGEQFF
TRBV19	17	TRBD1	.	TRBJ2-2	TGTGCCAGTAGTATAGATCAGACAGGGCCGGACACCGGGGAGCTGTTTTTT	CASSIDQTGPDTGELFF
TRBV28	20	TRBD2	few	TRBJ2-7	TGTGCCAGCAGTTCTTACGGGACTAGCGGGGGCACCGGTCGCTATTACGAGCAGTACTTC	CASSSYGTSGGTGRYYEQYF
TRBV5-8	16	.	few	TRBJ2-3	TGTGCCAGCAGCTTGCTAGGGGCGGGGAGCACAGATACGCAGTATTTT	CASSLLGAGSTDTQYF
TRBV19	13	.	.	TRBJ1-1	TGTGCCAGTAGTATAAGTGGGGCGACTGAAGCTTTCTTT	CASSISGATEAFF
TRBV4-3	14	.	.	TRBJ2-1	TGCGCCAGCAGCCAAGCCGGGTATAACAATGAGCAGTTCTTC	CASSQAGYNNEQFF
TRBV7-3	17	TRBD1	.	TRBJ2-1	TGTGCCAGCAGCTTAACGGCCGGGACAGGGGGTTTCAATGAGCAGTTCTTC	CASSLTAGTGGFNEQFF
TRBV6-1	11	.	.	TRBJ1-2	TGTGCCAGCAGTTACAACTATGGCTACACCTTC	CASSYNYGYTF
TRBV27	14	.	.	TRBJ1-5	TGTGCCAGCAGTTTAGCAGGGGAGAATCAGCCCCAGCATTTT	CASSLAGENQPQHF
TRBV6-4	14	TRBD2	.	TRBJ2-3	TGTGCCAGCAGTGAGCGGGGGGGCACAGATACGCAGTATTTT	CASSERGGTDTQYF
TRBV12-5	12	.	.	TRBJ2-2	TGTGCTAGTGGTCAAAACACCGGGGAGCTGTTTTTT	CASGQNTGELFF
TRBV28	14	.	.	TRBJ2-1	TGTGCCAGCAGTTCCCGACAGTCGGAGGATGAGCAGTTCTTC	CASSSRQSEDEQFF
TRBV28	15	.	.	TRBJ2-3	TGTGCCAGCAGTTTGTACGGACTGAACACAGATACGCAGTATTTT	CASSLYGLNTDTQYF
TRBV6-5	15	TRBD1	.	TRBJ1-1	TGTGCCACAATCGTCAGGGGGGGTGGTAGTGGAGAAGCTTTCTTT	CATIVRGGGSGEAFF
TRBV10-3	14	.	.	TRBJ1-5	TGTGCCATCAACGAACAGGGTTGGAATCAGCCCCAGCATTTT	CAINEQGWNQPQHF
TRBV7-9	15	.	.	TRBJ1-3	TGTGCCAGCAGCTTACAGGACAGCTCTGGAAACACCATATATTTT	CASSLQDSSGNTIYF
TRBV27	13	.	.	TRBJ2-4	TGTGCCAGCAGTCTATCCGCCAAAAACATTCAGTACTTC	CASSLSAKNIQYF
TRBV5-8	14	TRBD1	.	TRBJ1-5	TGTGCCAGCAGCCACGGACAGGGCAATCAGCCCCAGCATTTT	CASSHGQGNQPQHF
TRBV11-2	15	.	once	TRBJ1-5	TGTGCCAGCAGCTTCACCGGGCAGGGCAATCAGCCCCAGCATTTT	CASSFTGQGNQPQHF
TRBV27	13	.	.	TRBJ2-5	TGTGCCAGCGGACGGGACGACCAAGAGACCCAGTACTTC	CASGRDDQETQYF
TRBV7-9	14	.	.	TRBJ2-7	TGTGCCAGCAGCTTAGCGCTGGCTTCCTACGAGCAGTACTTC	CASSLALASYEQYF
TRBV28	13	.	.	TRBJ2-7	TGTGCCAGCACTTGGGGCGGCTCCTACGAGCAGTACTTC	CASTWGGSYEQYF
TRBV9	15	.	.	TRBJ2-5	TGTGCCAGCAGCGTAGGGCAGGGAAGGCAAGAGACCCAGTACTTC	CASSVGQGRQETQYF
TRBV25-1	15	.	.	TRBJ1-1	TGTGCCAGCAGTGAAGTAGGGAACACGAACACTGAAGCTTTCTTT	CASSEVGNTNTEAFF
TRBV2	15	.	.	TRBJ2-3	TGTGCCAGCAGTGACGCTTCCCGGGGAACAGATACGCAGTATTTT	CASSDASRGTDTQYF
TRBV19	11	.	.	TRBJ2-6	TGTGCCAGTTCTGGGGCCAACGTCCTGACTTTC	CASSGANVLTF
TRBV5-1	16	.	once	TRBJ2-6	TGCGCCAGCAGCTTGGTCGAGGGCACCGGGGCCAACGTCCTGACTTTC	CASSLVEGTGANVLTF
TRBV5-1	15	TRBD2	few	TRBJ2-4	TGCGCCAGCGGCATCGGGGGGGCGGCTAAAAACATTCAGTACTTC	CASGIGGAAKNIQYF
TRBV4-3	15	TRBD2	.	TRBJ2-1	TGCGCCAGCACGACAGGACTAGCGGGAGGCGAGGAGCAGTTCTTC	CASTTGLAGGEEQFF
TRBV7-3	16	.	.	TRBJ1-2	TGTGCCAGCAGCTTATCTCCAGGGCCGAGCGGCTATGGCTACACCTTC	CASSLSPGPSGYGYTF
TRBV19	14	TRBD1	.	TRBJ1-1	TGTGCCAGTAGTATAAAAACAGGGGGCACTGAAGCTTTCTTT	CASSIKTGGTEAFF
TRBV27	15	.	few	TRBJ2-7	TGTGCCAGCAGTTTAAAACCCCGAGAGGTCCTCGAGCAGTACTTC	CASSLKPREVLEQYF
TRBV7-9	16	TRBD2	.	TRBJ2-1	TGTGCCAGCAGCAAAACAACTAGCGGGAGGGCCCATGAGCAGTTCTTC	CASSKTTSGRAHEQFF
TRBV4-1	15	TRBD1	.	TRBJ2-2	TGCGCCAGCAGCCATTTCGACAGGGGAACCGGGGAGCTGTTTTTT	CASSHFDRGTGELFF
TRBV9	18	TRBD2	.	TRBJ2-2	TGTGCCAGCAGCGTAGCAATTACTAGCGGTGGGTCCACCGGGGAGCTGTTTTTT	CASSVAITSGGSTGELFF
TRBV7-6	14	.	.	TRBJ1-1	TGTGCCAGCAGTGGAGTGGACCCGAACACTGAAGCTTTCTTT	CASSGVDPNTEAFF